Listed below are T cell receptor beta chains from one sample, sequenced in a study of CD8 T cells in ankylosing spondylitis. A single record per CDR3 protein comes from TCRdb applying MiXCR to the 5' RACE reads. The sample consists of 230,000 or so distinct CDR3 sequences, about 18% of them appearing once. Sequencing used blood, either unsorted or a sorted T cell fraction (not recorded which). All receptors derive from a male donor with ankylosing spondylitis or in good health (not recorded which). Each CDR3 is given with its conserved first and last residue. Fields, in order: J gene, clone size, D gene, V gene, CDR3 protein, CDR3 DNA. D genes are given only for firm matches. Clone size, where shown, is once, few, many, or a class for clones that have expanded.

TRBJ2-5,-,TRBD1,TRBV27,CASSLNRDRVDSETQYF,TGTGCCAGCAGTTTAAACCGGGACAGGGTTGATTCTGAGACCCAGTACTTC
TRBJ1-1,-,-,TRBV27,CASSPRGGWTEAFF,TGTGCCAGCTCCCCTCGGGGAGGGTGGACTGAAGCTTTCTTT
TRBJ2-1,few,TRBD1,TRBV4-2,CASSQDEGTVSYNEQFF,TGTGCCAGCAGCCAAGATGAAGGGACAGTATCCTACAATGAGCAGTTCTTC
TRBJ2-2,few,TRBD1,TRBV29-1,CSVGLTGDTGELFF,TGCAGCGTAGGACTGACAGGGGACACCGGGGAGCTGTTTTTT
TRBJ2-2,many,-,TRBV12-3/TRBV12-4,CASSLVTGELFF,TGTGCCAGCAGCTTAGTAACCGGGGAGCTGTTTTTT
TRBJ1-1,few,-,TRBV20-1,CSAGATEITEAFF,TGCAGTGCGGGCGCGACAGAGATCACTGAAGCTTTCTTT
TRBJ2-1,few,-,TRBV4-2,CASSQDGVDEQFF,TGTGCCAGCAGCCAAGATGGGGTTGATGAGCAGTTCTTC
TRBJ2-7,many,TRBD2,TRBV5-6,CASSLAIAGKLSYEQYF,TGTGCCAGCAGCTTGGCGATAGCGGGTAAACTCTCCTACGAGCAGTACTTC
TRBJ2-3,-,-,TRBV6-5,CASSYLSTDTQYF,TGTGCCAGCAGTTACCTTAGCACAGATACGCAGTATTTT
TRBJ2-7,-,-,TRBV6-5,CASSLSTGGGEQYF,TGTGCCAGCAGTTTGTCCACAGGTGGCGGCGAGCAGTACTTC
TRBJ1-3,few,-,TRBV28,CASSYDNSGNTIYF,TGTGCCAGCAGTTATGACAACTCTGGAAACACCATATATTTT
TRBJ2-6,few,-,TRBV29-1,CSVDDGSSGANVLTF,TGCAGCGTTGATGACGGGAGCTCTGGGGCCAACGTCCTGACTTTC
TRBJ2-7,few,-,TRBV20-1,CSGGAQAYEQYF,TGCAGTGGGGGGGCCCAGGCCTACGAGCAGTACTTC
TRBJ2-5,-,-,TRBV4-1,CASSSPSGGLQETQYF,TGCGCCAGCAGCTCCCCATCGGGCGGGCTGCAAGAGACCCAGTACTTC
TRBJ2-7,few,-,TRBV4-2,CASSQEGETYEQYF,TGTGCCAGCAGCCAAGAAGGGGAGACCTACGAGCAGTACTTC
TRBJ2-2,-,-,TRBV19,CASSISSYGTNTGELFF,TGTGCCAGTAGTATATCTTCGTATGGAACGAACACCGGGGAGCTGTTTTTT
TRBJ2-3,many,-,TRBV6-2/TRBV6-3,CASSSDTTDTQYF,TGTGCCAGCAGTTCGGACACCACAGATACGCAGTATTTT
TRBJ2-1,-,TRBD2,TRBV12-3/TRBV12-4,CASSFTLSSGTLGVYNEQFF,TGTGCCAGCAGTTTCACTTTATCTAGCGGGACCCTAGGGGTTTACAATGAGCAGTTCTTC
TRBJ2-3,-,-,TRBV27,CASSFRAVRDTQYF,TGTGCCAGCAGTTTCCGGGCAGTACGGGATACGCAGTATTTT
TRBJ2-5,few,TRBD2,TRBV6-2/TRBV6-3,CASSKTIAGQETQYF,TGTGCCAGCAGTAAGACCATAGCGGGACAAGAGACCCAGTACTTC
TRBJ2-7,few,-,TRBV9,CASSVGVTGSPYEQYF,TGTGCCAGCAGCGTAGGAGTAACAGGGTCGCCCTACGAGCAGTACTTC
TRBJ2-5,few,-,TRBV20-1,CSARERLQETQYF,TGCAGTGCTAGAGAGAGGCTCCAAGAGACCCAGTACTTC
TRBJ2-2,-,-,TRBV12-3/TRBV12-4,CASSPLLGENTGELFF,TGTGCCAGCAGTCCCCTTTTAGGAGAGAACACCGGGGAGCTGTTTTTT
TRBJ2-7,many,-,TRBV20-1,CSASTGTYEQYF,TGCAGTGCTAGTACGGGTACCTACGAGCAGTACTTC
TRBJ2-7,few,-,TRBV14,CASSQDVVGDEAYEQYF,TGTGCCAGCAGCCAAGATGTCGTTGGGGATGAAGCCTACGAGCAGTACTTC
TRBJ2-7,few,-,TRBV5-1,CASSSSSNEQYF,TGCGCCAGCAGCTCGAGCTCCAACGAGCAGTACTTC